These 14 T cell receptor beta chains were all obtained from the same sample, sequenced in a study of human T cells and chemical hapten exposure. TCRdb reanalysed the 5' RACE reads using MiXCR and keeps one entry per CDR3 protein. The sample consists of some 78,000 distinct CDR3 sequences, 7.7% of them appearing once. The authors' total RNA extraction used unfractionated whole blood. Source of these receptors: a male donor in good health.

Only a few counts were recorded for this clonotype. This sequence joins TRBV20-1 and TRBJ1-2; 9 bases align to TRBD1. This CDR3 region has 14 residues. Per germline, CDR1 DFQATT and CDR2 SNEGSKA (reference sequence). V trimming: 3 bases; J trimming: 0 bases; junction bases outside the gene matches: 2. The CDR3 region is CSARGTGPNYGYTF. CDR3 DNA: TGCAGTGCTAGGGGGACAGGGCCTAACTATGGCTACACCTTC.

This clonotype was counted between two and nine times. The V and J genes are TRBV7-2 and TRBJ1-2, with 8 bases identical to TRBD1. This CDR3 is built from 13 residues. Germline values: CDR1 SGHTA, CDR2 FQGNSA. Unmatched junction bases numbered 4, after V lost 5 bases and J lost 5 bases. Here the CDR3 reads CASSPDRDYGYTF. The CDR3, as DNA: TGTGCCAGCAGCCCGGACAGGGATTATGGCTACACCTTC.

The chain combines TRBV29-1 with TRBJ2-7; D is uncertain. CDR3 length equals 13 residues. The ends were cut back, 6 bases at V and 2 bases at J, with 14 bases in the middle. Germline lookup yields CDR1 SQVTM and CDR2 ANQGSEA. This chain's CDR3 is CSVLNVGTYEQYF. The CDR3 DNA follows: TGCAGCGTCCTAAACGTAGGTACCTACGAGCAGTACTTC.

This clonotype was counted only a few times. The chain carries TRBV10-3 and TRBJ2-5; D call uncertain. CDR3 length equals 15 residues. The germline V and J ends were trimmed by 2 bases and 1 base, with 11 bases remaining between them. Germline V gene sequence: CDR1 ENHRY, CDR2 SYGVKD. The CDR3 region is CAISEHRQVQETQYF. The CDR3, as DNA: TGTGCCATCAGTGAGCACCGGCAGGTCCAAGAGACCCAGTACTTC.

The V and J genes are TRBV7-9 and TRBJ2-1; 12 positions agree with TRBD2. V gave up 4 bases and J gave up 2 bases; unmatched junction bases: 3. Germline lookup yields CDR1 SEHNR and CDR2 FQNEAQ (reference sequence). This CDR3 is built from 16 residues. As DNA, the CDR3 is TGTGCCAGCAGCTCGACTAGCGGGAGCCCCTACAATGAGCAGTTCTTC. Protein: CASSSTSGSPYNEQFF.

At least ten counts were recorded for this clonotype. This chain connects TRBV7-2 to TRBJ2-3; a possible D gene is TRBD2 (6 bases). This CDR3 contains 15 residues. V dropped 4 bases and J dropped 4 bases, with 15 bases sitting between them. Germline assignment: CDR1 SGHTA and CDR2 FQGNSA. Here the CDR3 DNA reads TGTGCCAGCAGCTCCCTTTCTGCGGGATCAGATACGCAGTATTTT. Amino acid sequence: CASSSLSAGSDTQYF.

Ten or more counts support this clonotype. The chain joins TRBV12-3 or TRBV12-4 to TRBJ2-3, with a tentative D call TRBD1 (6 bases). This CDR3 contains 13 residues. V lost 0 bases, J lost 5 bases, and 6 bases lay in between. In DNA, the CDR3 is TGTGCCAGCAGTTTAGCAGGGGGAGATACGCAGTATTTT. It yields the protein CASSLAGGDTQYF.

There are a few counts of this clonotype. The rearrangement links TRBV12-5 to TRBJ1-1, with a tentative D call TRBD1 (5 bases). Deletions cut 0 bases from V and 0 bases from J, with 14 bases between. The germline CDR1 and CDR2 sequences are LGHNT and FRNRAP. The CDR3 totals 17 residues. In DNA form, the CDR3 reads TGTGCTAGTGGTTTGGTACCCTCAGGGACGGTGAACACTGAAGCTTTCTTT. It specifies CASGLVPSGTVNTEAFF.

This clonotype was counted many times. CDR3 DNA sequence: TGTGCCAGCAGCCCTCGGGGAGAGGCAACTAATGAAAAACTGTTTTTT. Translated: CASSPRGEATNEKLFF. The V and J genes are TRBV12-3 or TRBV12-4 and TRBJ1-4; D remains unclear. This CDR3 has 16 amino acids. The ends were cut back, 6 bases at V and 0 bases at J, with 14 bases in the middle.

This clonotype was counted ten times or more. The chain combines TRBV6-1 with TRBJ2-6; D remains unclear. The CDR3 sequence is 15 residues long. The V end was cut by 1 base, the J end by 0 bases, with 4 bases between. The germline V gene encodes CDR1 MNHNS and CDR2 SASEGT. CDR3 bases: TGTGCCAGCAGTGAAGGCCTCTCTGGGGCCAACGTCCTGACTTTC. Its translation is CASSEGLSGANVLTF.

This clonotype was seen a handful of times. The chain joins TRBV12-3 or TRBV12-4 to TRBJ2-7; no reliable D call. The CDR3 spans 13 residues. Trimming cost V 5 bases and J 3 bases, with 11 bases left between them. This chain's CDR3 is CASSRTSHYEQYF. DNA for the CDR3: TGTGCCAGCAGTAGGACCTCTCACTACGAGCAGTACTTC.

The rearrangement joins TRBV15 to TRBJ2-7; 12 bases align to TRBD2. Unmatched junction bases numbered 4, after V lost 0 bases and J lost 1 base. Germline CDR1 reads LNHNV; CDR2 reads YYDKDF (reference sequence). The CDR3 runs to 17 residues. CDR3 sequence (DNA): TGTGCCACCAGCAGAGATGACCTAGCGGGAGGGTCCTACGAGCAGTACTTC. Translated, it gives CATSRDDLAGGSYEQYF. The variable domain in full, with the rest retrieved from reference TRBV15 and TRBJ2-7, is DAMVIQNPRYQVTQFGKPVTLSCSQTLNHNVMYWYQQKSSQAPKLLFHYYDKDFNNEADTPDNFQSRRPNTSFCFLDIRSPGLGDTAMYLCATSRDDLAGGSYEQYFGPGTRLTVT.

The table lists this clonotype with many counts. The chain has TRBV12-3 or TRBV12-4 and TRBJ2-6; D is undetermined. The CDR3 spans 15 residues. Trimming cost V 5 bases and J 4 bases, with 12 bases left between them. CDR3 residues: CASSTPSYGANVLTF. CDR3 in DNA: TGTGCCAGCAGTACCCCGTCTTACGGGGCCAACGTCCTGACTTTC.

This clonotype was observed many times. This rearrangement joins TRBV24-1 to TRBJ2-1; D tentatively fits TRBD1 or TRBD2 (5 bases each). V gave up 2 bases and J gave up 0 bases, with 7 bases separating them. CDR1 and CDR2 (germline): KGHDR, SFDVKD. The CDR3 has 15 amino acids. CDR3 sequence: CATSDSGTSYNEQFF. The CDR3 DNA sequence: TGTGCCACCAGTGATTCCGGGACCTCCTACAATGAGCAGTTCTTC.